Listed below are T cell receptor beta chains from one sample, sequenced in a study of blood T cell repertoires in COVID-19. Sequenced by immunoSEQ multiplex PCR; TCRdb stores in-frame clones only, minus some. Here the sample spans about 270,000 clones, 65% to 85% being singletons. The specimen sequenced was peripheral blood. All receptors derive from a human donor with COVID-19, enrolled during active disease. The donor label of this sample is uncertain. Each CDR3 is given with its conserved first and last residue. The D gene is left open where the match is weak. Part of the rows lack a size; the others show once, few, many or a class for expanded clones.

TGTGCCAGCAAGGAGGGGATCTCTGGAAACACCATATATTTT,CASKEGISGNTIYF,TRBJ1-3,NA,NA,TRBV27
TGTGCCAGCAGCTCGGATAACGACAGTTTGAACACTGAAGCTTTCTTT,CASSSDNDSLNTEAFF,TRBJ1-1,NA,NA,TRBV7-9
TGCGCCAGCAGCATGGGGACAGGGGGTTTTGATTCACCCCTCCACTTT,CASSMGTGGFDSPLHF,TRBJ1-6,TRBD1,once,TRBV5-1
TGTGCCAGCAGCTTATCAGGGTATGACACCGGGGAGCTGTTTTTT,CASSLSGYDTGELFF,TRBJ2-2,NA,NA,TRBV7-2
TGTGCCAGTACCGAACCAGGGCCGGTTCAGCCCCAGCATTTT,CASTEPGPVQPQHF,TRBJ1-5,NA,NA,TRBV19
TGTGCCAGCAGCCACCAGAACGGGGAGCAGTACTTC,CASSHQNGEQYF,TRBJ2-7,NA,few,TRBV11-2
TGTGCCAGCGGTAGGAGGGATCGAGACTATGGCTACACCTTC,CASGRRDRDYGYTF,TRBJ1-2,NA,NA,TRBV11-1
TGTGCCAGCAGCGCAGGGGACTATGGCTACACCTTC,CASSAGDYGYTF,TRBJ1-2,NA,NA,TRBV7-9
TGTGCCAGTTCAACAGGGGCGGTCTACGAGCAGTACTTC,CASSTGAVYEQYF,TRBJ2-7,TRBD1,NA,TRBV19
TGTGCCAGCAGTGAAGCGTTGGGACAGGGGGCCTGGTACTTC,CASSEALGQGAWYF,TRBJ2-7,TRBD1,NA,TRBV2
TGTGCCAGCAGTTACGGGGCAGCCTCCTACAATGAGCAGTTCTTC,CASSYGAASYNEQFF,TRBJ2-1,NA,NA,TRBV6-5
TGTGCCAGTACCCGGACGGCGGGACCCTACGAGCAGTACTTC,CASTRTAGPYEQYF,TRBJ2-7,NA,NA,TRBV19
TGCGCCAGCAGTGAGCGGACGGCGGGTGAGCAGTTCTTC,CASSERTAGEQFF,TRBJ2-1,NA,NA,TRBV10-1
TGTGCCAGCAGTGCGAGACAGGGAGTCTCCTACAATGAGCAGTTCTTC,CASSARQGVSYNEQFF,TRBJ2-1,TRBD1,NA,TRBV2
TGTGCCAGCAGTTTGAGGCCTCCTACCTACGAGCAGTACTTC,CASSLRPPTYEQYF,TRBJ2-7,NA,NA,TRBV28
TGTGCCAGCAGCTCCCGGACAGCGGGAGCCAATGAGCAGTTCTTC,CASSSRTAGANEQFF,TRBJ2-1,TRBD2,many,TRBV11-3
TGCGCCAGCAGCGGTGGGACTACTTTCACCGGGGAGCTGTTTTTT,CASSGGTTFTGELFF,TRBJ2-2,TRBD2,NA,TRBV5-1
TGCGCCAGCAGCCAAGATGCCAGAATGAACACTGAAGCTTTCTTT,CASSQDARMNTEAFF,TRBJ1-1,NA,NA,TRBV4-1
TGTGCCAGCAGCTTAGCCAGCTCTGGGGCCAACGTCCTGACTTTC,CASSLASSGANVLTF,TRBJ2-6,NA,few,TRBV7-2
TGTGCCAGCAGCGTTTCGGGAGGACGAAAAGAGACCCAGTACTTC,CASSVSGGRKETQYF,TRBJ2-5,TRBD2,NA,TRBV9
TGTGCCAGCAGCGGGCGGGACAGACTAGACTACGAGCAGTACTTC,CASSGRDRLDYEQYF,TRBJ2-7,NA,few,TRBV5-4
TGTGCCAGCAGCCAGATCAGGGGGCGACTAATTAATGAGCAGTTCTTC,CASSQIRGRLINEQFF,TRBJ2-1,TRBD1,NA,TRBV7-8
TGTGCCAGTAGTATTGTAGCGAAACTGTACAATGAGCAGTTCTTC,CASSIVAKLYNEQFF,TRBJ2-1,NA,NA,TRBV19
TGTGCCAGCAGCTTGGCGGGGGGCGCCGGGGCTTTCTTT,CASSLAGGAGAFF,TRBJ1-1,NA,NA,TRBV5-6
TGTGCCAGCAGTTTGTTTCAGTACAATGAGCAGTTCTTC,CASSLFQYNEQFF,TRBJ2-1,NA,NA,TRBV27
TGTGCCAGCAGTCTTACGGAGGTATGCACAGATACGCAGTATTTT,CASSLTEVCTDTQYF,TRBJ2-3,NA,NA,TRBV27
TGTGCCAGCAGCTCCGCCGGGACAGGGACGGTTCAGCCCCAGCATTTT,CASSSAGTGTVQPQHF,TRBJ1-5,TRBD1,NA,TRBV5-6
TGTGCCAGTAGTATAGGACAGGGCCCAAGGGCTGGGGCCAACGTCCTGACTTTC,CASSIGQGPRAGANVLTF,TRBJ2-6,TRBD1,NA,TRBV19
TGTGCCAGCAGTTTTTCCCAAACTCGGCAGTTCTTC,CASSFSQTRQFF,TRBJ2-1,NA,NA,TRBV27
TGTGCCAGCAGCTTTACCGACAGGGGCAATCAGCCCCAGCATTTT,CASSFTDRGNQPQHF,TRBJ1-5,TRBD1,NA,TRBV28
TGCGCCAGCAGCTTGACTGAGACAGGACGGAACACTGAAGCTTTCTTT,CASSLTETGRNTEAFF,TRBJ1-1,NA,few,TRBV5-1
TGTGCCAGCAGCTTAGTCCTCAAGCGACGGCCTCAAAATTACACCGGGGAGCTGTTTTTT,CASSLVLKRRPQNYTGELFF,TRBJ2-2,NA,NA,TRBV7-6
TGCGCCAGCAGTCTACTCCCCCTTTTGTCCCGGGACAGGGGTGAGACCCAGTACTTC,CASSLLPLLSRDRGETQYF,TRBJ2-5,TRBD1,NA,TRBV23-1
TGCAGTGCTAGTTACGGGGGCTACGAGCAGTACTTC,CSASYGGYEQYF,TRBJ2-7,NA,NA,TRBV20-1
TGCGCCAGCAGCTTGAGGACAGGGGAAACGAACACTGAAGCTTTCTTT,CASSLRTGETNTEAFF,TRBJ1-1,TRBD1,NA,TRBV5-1
TGTGCCAGCTCACCTCAAGGGGTCCAAGAGACCCAGTACTTC,CASSPQGVQETQYF,TRBJ2-5,NA,NA,TRBV19
TGTGCCAGTAGCCCCTGGAGGGGCCGAGACACTGAAGCTTTCTTT,CASSPWRGRDTEAFF,TRBJ1-1,NA,NA,TRBV19
TGTGCCAGCAGTCCCCGGGGGATCTCCAATGAGCAGTTCTTC,CASSPRGISNEQFF,TRBJ2-1,NA,NA,TRBV6-5
TGTGCCAGCAGCCAAGAACTAGCGGGACCACGGGGCGAGCAGTACTTC,CASSQELAGPRGEQYF,TRBJ2-7,TRBD2,NA,TRBV4-2
TGTGCCAGCAGTCCAACAAGACAGGGCCGGCGCCTCCACTTT,CASSPTRQGRRLHF,TRBJ1-6,TRBD1,NA,TRBV6-2/TRBV6-3
TGTGCCAGCAGCCTAGGGACTAATCTCGAGCAGTACTTC,CASSLGTNLEQYF,TRBJ2-7,TRBD2,once,TRBV3-1/TRBV3-2
TGTGCCATCAGTGCGGGACAGACGAACACTGAAGCTTTCTTT,CAISAGQTNTEAFF,TRBJ1-1,TRBD1,NA,TRBV10-3
TGTGCCAGCAGTTCTGGTGGGGCGGCTGGCTACACCTTC,CASSSGGAAGYTF,TRBJ1-2,NA,NA,TRBV28
TGTGCCAGCAGTGACTTTAGTAGAGATGGCACCGGGGAGCTGTTTTTT,CASSDFSRDGTGELFF,TRBJ2-2,NA,NA,TRBV6-4
TGTGCCAGCAGTTACTCGAGCCTCCTACGGGAGGGCTACAATGAGCAGTTCTTC,CASSYSSLLREGYNEQFF,TRBJ2-1,TRBD2,few,TRBV6-2/TRBV6-3
TGCGCCAGCAGCCCAGGTGGGTACAATGAGCAGTTCTTC,CASSPGGYNEQFF,TRBJ2-1,NA,NA,TRBV5-1
TGCAGTGCTAGTCTGGGGACATACGAGCAGTACTTC,CSASLGTYEQYF,TRBJ2-7,NA,NA,TRBV20-1
TGTGCCAGCAGTTACTCCAACGGCCAAGAGACCCAGTACTTC,CASSYSNGQETQYF,TRBJ2-5,NA,NA,TRBV6-5
TGTGCCAGCAGTTTGGAGGGTAGCGGGATCGGGGAGACCCAGTACTTC,CASSLEGSGIGETQYF,TRBJ2-5,TRBD2,NA,TRBV28
TGTGCCAGCAGGACCGGGACTTCCACAGATACGCAGTATTTT,CASRTGTSTDTQYF,TRBJ2-3,NA,NA,TRBV6-5
TGTGCCACCGCTAGCCCAAGCACAGATACGCAGTATTTT,CATASPSTDTQYF,TRBJ2-3,NA,NA,TRBV24-1
TGTGCCAGCAGCTTAGGCAGGGCCCAGCAGTACTTC,CASSLGRAQQYF,TRBJ2-7,NA,NA,TRBV7-8
TGTGCCAGCAGCTTCCAGGGGGCGCCGGGAAACATTCAGTACTTC,CASSFQGAPGNIQYF,TRBJ2-4,TRBD1,once,TRBV11-1
TGTGCCACCAGTGATTTGGGGGGGAACCAGCCCCAGCATTTT,CATSDLGGNQPQHF,TRBJ1-5,NA,many,TRBV24-1
TGTGCCAGCAGCCCTCCCAGCACAGATACGCAGTATTTT,CASSPPSTDTQYF,TRBJ2-3,NA,once,TRBV28
TGTGCCAGCAGCTTAGTAGCATCCGTCAATGAGCAGTTCTTC,CASSLVASVNEQFF,TRBJ2-1,NA,NA,TRBV11-2
TGTGCCATCAGTGCGGGGGATGGCTACACCTTC,CAISAGDGYTF,TRBJ1-2,NA,NA,TRBV10-3